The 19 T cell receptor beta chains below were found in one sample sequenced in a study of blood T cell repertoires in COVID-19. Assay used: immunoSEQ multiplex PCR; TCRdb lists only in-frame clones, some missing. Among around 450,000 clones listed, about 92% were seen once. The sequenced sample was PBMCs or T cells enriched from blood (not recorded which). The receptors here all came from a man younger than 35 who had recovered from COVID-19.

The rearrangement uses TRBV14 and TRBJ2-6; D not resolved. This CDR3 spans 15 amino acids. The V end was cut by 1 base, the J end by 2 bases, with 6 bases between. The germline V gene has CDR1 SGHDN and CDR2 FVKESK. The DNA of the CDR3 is TGTGCCAGCAGCCAAGTCCGGGCTGGGGCCAACGTCCTGACTTTC. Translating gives CASSQVRAGANVLTF.

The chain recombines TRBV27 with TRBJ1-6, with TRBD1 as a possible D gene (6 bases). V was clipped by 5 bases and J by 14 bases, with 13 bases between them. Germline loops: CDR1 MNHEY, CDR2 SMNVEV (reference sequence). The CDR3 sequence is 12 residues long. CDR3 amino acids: CASSRGGYTLHF. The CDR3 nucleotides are TGTGCCAGCAGTAGGGGGGGATACACCCTCCACTTT.

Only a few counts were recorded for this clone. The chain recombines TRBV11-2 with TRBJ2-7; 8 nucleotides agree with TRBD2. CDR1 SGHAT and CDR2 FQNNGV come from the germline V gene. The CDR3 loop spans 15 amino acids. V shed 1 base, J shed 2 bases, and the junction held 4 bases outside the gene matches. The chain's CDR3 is CASSLVLGGAYEQYF. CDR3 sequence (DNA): TGTGCCAGCAGCTTAGTCCTCGGGGGGGCCTACGAGCAGTACTTC.

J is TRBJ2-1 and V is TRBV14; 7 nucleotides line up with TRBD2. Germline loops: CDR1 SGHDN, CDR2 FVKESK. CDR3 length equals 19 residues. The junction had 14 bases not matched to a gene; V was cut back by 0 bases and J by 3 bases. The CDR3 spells CASSQDRRAGLPVYNEQFF. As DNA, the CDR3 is TGTGCCAGCAGCCAAGATAGGCGAGCGGGACTACCTGTCTACAATGAGCAGTTCTTC.

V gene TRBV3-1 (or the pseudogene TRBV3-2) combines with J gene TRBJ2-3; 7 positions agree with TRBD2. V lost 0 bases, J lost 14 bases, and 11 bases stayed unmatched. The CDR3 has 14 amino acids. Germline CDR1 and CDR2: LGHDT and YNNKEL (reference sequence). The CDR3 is CASSQEGLLARPYF. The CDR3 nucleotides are TGTGCCAGCAGCCAAGAAGGGCTACTAGCGCGCCCGTATTTT.

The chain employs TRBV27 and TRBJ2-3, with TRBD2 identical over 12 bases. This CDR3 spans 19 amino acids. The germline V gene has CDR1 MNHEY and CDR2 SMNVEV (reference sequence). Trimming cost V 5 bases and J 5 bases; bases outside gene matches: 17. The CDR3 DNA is TGTGCCAGCAGTCCTACGCAGACTAGCGGGGGAAGTTGGGGAGATACGCAGTATTTT. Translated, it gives CASSPTQTSGGSWGDTQYF.

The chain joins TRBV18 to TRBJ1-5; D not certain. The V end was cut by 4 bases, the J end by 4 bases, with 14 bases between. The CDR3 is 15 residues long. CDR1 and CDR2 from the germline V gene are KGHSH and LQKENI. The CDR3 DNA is TGTGCCAGCTCACTTGAACAGCAGCGGAATCAGCCCCAGCATTTT. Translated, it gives CASSLEQQRNQPQHF.

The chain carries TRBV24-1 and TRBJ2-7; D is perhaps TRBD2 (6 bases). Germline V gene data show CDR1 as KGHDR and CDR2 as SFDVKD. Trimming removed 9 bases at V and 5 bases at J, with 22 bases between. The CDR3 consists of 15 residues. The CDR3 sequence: CATSEERRGTDEQYF. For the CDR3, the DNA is TGTGCCACCTCTGAAGAGCGAAGAGGGACTGACGAGCAGTACTTC.

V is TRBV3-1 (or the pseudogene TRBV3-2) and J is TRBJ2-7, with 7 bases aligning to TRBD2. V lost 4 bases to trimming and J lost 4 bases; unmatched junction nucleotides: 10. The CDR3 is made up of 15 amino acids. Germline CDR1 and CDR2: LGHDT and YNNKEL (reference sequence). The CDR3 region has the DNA TGTGCCAGCAGCCCAAGCCTTGGACTAGTGTACGAGCAGTACTTC. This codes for CASSPSLGLVYEQYF.

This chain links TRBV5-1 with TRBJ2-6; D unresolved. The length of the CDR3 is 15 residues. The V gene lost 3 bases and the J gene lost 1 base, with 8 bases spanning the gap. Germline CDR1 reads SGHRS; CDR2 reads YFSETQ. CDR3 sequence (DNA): TGCGCCAGCAGCTCCAGTAATTCTGGGGCCAACGTCCTGACTTTC. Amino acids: CASSSSNSGANVLTF.

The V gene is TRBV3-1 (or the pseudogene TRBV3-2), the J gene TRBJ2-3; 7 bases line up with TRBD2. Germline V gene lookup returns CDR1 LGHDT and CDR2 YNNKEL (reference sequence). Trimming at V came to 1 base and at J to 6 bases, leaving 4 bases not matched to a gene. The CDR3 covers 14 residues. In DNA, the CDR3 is TGTGCCAGCAGCCAAGCGGGAGGCATGGATACGCAGTATTTT. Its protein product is CASSQAGGMDTQYF.

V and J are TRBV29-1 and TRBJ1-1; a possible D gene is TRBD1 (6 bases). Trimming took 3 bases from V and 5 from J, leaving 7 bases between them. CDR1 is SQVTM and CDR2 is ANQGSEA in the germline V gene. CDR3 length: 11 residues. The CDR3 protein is CSVDQGTEAFF. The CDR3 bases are TGCAGCGTTGACCAGGGGACTGAAGCTTTCTTT.

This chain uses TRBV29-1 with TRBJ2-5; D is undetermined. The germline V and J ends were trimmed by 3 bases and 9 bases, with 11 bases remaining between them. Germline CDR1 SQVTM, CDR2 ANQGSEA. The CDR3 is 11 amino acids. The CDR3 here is CSVDESSSQYF. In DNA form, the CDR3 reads TGCAGCGTTGACGAATCTAGTTCCCAGTACTTC.

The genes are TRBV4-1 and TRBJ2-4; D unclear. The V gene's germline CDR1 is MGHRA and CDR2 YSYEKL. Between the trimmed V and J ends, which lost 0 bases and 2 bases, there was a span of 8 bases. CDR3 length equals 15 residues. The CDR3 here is CASSQELATKNIQYF. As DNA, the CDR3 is TGCGCCAGCAGCCAAGAATTGGCCACCAAAAACATTCAGTACTTC.

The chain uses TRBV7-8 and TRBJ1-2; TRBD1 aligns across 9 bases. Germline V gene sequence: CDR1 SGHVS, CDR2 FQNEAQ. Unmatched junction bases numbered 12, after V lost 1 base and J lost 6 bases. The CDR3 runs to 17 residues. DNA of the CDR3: TGTGCCAGCAGCTTAGGGTACCGGGGACAGGGTGTAAATGGCTACACCTTC. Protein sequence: CASSLGYRGQGVNGYTF.

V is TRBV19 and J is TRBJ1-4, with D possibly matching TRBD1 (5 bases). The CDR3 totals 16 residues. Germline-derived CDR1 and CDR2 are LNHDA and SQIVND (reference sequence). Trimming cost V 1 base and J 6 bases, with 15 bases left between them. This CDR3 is CASSIAPPGVDEKLFF. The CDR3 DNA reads TGTGCCAGTAGTATAGCCCCCCCGGGGGTAGATGAAAAACTGTTTTTT.

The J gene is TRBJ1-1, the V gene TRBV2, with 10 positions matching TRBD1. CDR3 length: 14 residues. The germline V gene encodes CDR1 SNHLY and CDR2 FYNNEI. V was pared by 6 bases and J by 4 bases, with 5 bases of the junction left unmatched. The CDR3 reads CASRGDRGGTEAFF. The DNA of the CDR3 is TGTGCCAGCAGGGGGGACAGGGGAGGCACTGAAGCTTTCTTT.

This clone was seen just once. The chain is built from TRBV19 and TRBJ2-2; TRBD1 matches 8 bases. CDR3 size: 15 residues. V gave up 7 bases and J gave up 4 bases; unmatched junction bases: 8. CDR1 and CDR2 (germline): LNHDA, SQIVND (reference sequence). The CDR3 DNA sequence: TGTGCCAGTAACCACAGGGGGACAGCCACCGGGGAGCTGTTTTTT. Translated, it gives CASNHRGTATGELFF.

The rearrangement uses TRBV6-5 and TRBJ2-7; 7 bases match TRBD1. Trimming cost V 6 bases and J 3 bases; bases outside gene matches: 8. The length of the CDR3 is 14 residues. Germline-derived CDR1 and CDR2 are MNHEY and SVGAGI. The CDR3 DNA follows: TGTGCCAGCAGAAGATACCGGGACAGCTACGAGCAGTACTTC. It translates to CASRRYRDSYEQYF.